The 6 T cell receptor beta chains below were found in one sample sequenced in a study of neurological immune-mediated disorders. One entry per CDR3 protein, called by TCRdb with MiXCR from the 5' RACE reads. The table lists around 25,000 distinct CDR3 sequences, roughly 21% of them singletons. Sequenced material: PBMCs. Source of these receptors: a woman aged 60-75 years in good health.

This clonotype was seen at least ten times. The chain combines TRBV20-1 with TRBJ2-7; TRBD1 matches at 9 bases. Trimming removed 2 bases from V and 1 base from J; junction bases left unmatched: 3. Germline V lookup: CDR1 DFQATT, CDR2 SNEGSKA (reference sequence). This CDR3 is built from 14 residues. CDR3 region: CSARHRGLSYEQYF. Here the CDR3 DNA reads TGCAGTGCTAGACACAGGGGGCTTTCCTACGAGCAGTACTTC.

At least ten counts were recorded for this clonotype. The rearrangement uses TRBV5-1 and TRBJ2-3; possibly TRBD1 or TRBD2 for D (5 bases each). CDR3 length: 14 amino acids. Trimming removed 3 bases from V and 4 bases from J, with 12 bases in between. Germline-derived CDR1 and CDR2 are SGHRS and YFSETQ. The CDR3 sequence is CASSSPGQADTQYF. Here the CDR3 DNA reads TGCGCCAGCAGCTCCCCGGGGCAGGCAGATACGCAGTATTTT.

There are many counts of this clonotype. This rearrangement joins TRBV7-2 to TRBJ1-6, with D hard to call. Trimming left V 6 bases short and J 4 bases short, with 13 bases between. Germline V gene sequence: CDR1 SGHTA, CDR2 FQGNSA. The CDR3 extends over 15 amino acids. CDR3 sequence reads: CASRRPGSYNSPLHF. In nucleotides, the CDR3 is TGTGCCAGCAGGCGCCCGGGTTCTTATAATTCACCCCTCCACTTT.

This clonotype was recorded many times. This chain connects TRBV4-3 to TRBJ2-7, with 7 bases lining up with TRBD2. V lost 1 base, J lost 0 bases, and 0 bases stayed unmatched. The CDR3 covers 14 residues. Germline CDR1 is LGHNA and CDR2 is YSLEER. CDR3 sequence reads: CASSQGDYSYEQYF. CDR3 DNA: TGCGCCAGCAGCCAAGGGGACTACTCCTACGAGCAGTACTTC.

Within the sample, this clonotype is medium-sized. This chain links TRBV9 with TRBJ1-2, with unresolved D. The CDR3 runs 11 residues. V was clipped by 4 bases and J by 7 bases, with 8 bases between them. The germline V gene encodes CDR1 SGDLS and CDR2 YYNGEE. CDR3 protein: CASSSLGGYTF. The CDR3 coding sequence is TGTGCCAGCAGCTCCCTCGGTGGCTACACCTTC.

This clonotype was seen repeatedly, ten times or more. The chain recombines TRBV21-1 with TRBJ2-1; the D call of TRBD1 is as the table states it, not checked on the DNA. TRBV21-1 has pseudogene status. This CDR3 is 14 amino acids long. CDR3 residues: CASLWGGGYNEQFF. In DNA form, the CDR3 reads TGTGCCAGCCTTTGGGGGGGTGGTTACAATGAGCAGTTCTTC.